These 5 T cell receptor beta chains share one sample of origin, sequenced in a study of identical twins. TCRdb independently ran MiXCR on the 5' RACE reads; one entry per CDR3 protein. In the table there are roughly 190,000 distinct CDR3 sequences, approximately 15% of which are singletons. These same records also appear under a second study, on T cells expressing NK-cell markers.

The material sequenced was CD8+ T cells sorted from blood. These receptors were collected from a young woman in good health.

This clonotype has a handful of counts. CDR3 in DNA: TGTGCCACCAGCCGTACGGAAAGGACTCCTCATTTGGTGTGGGAGGATGAGCAGTTCTTC. Amino acids: CATSRTERTPHLVWEDEQFF. The rearrangement uses TRBV15 and TRBJ2-1; D is perhaps TRBD2 (6 bases). The CDR3 covers 20 residues. Deletions cut 5 bases from V and 8 bases from J, with 34 bases between. Germline loops: CDR1 LNHNV, CDR2 YYDKDF (reference sequence). Filled out from reference TRBV15 and TRBJ2-1, the complete variable domain reads DAMVIQNPRYQVTQFGKPVTLSCSQTLNHNVMYWYQQKSSQAPKLLFHYYDKDFNNEADTPDNFQSRRPNTSFCFLDIRSPGLGDTAMYLCATSRTERTPHLVWEDEQFFGPGTRLTVL.

This clonotype appeared a few times. The genes are TRBV7-9 and TRBJ1-2; D gene unclear. V was shortened by 5 bases and J by 1 base, with 14 bases between the two germline ends. The CDR3 extends over 15 amino acids. Germline V gene lookup returns CDR1 SEHNR and CDR2 FQNEAQ (reference sequence). CDR3 loop: CASSPPSGSNYGYTF. CDR3 DNA: TGTGCCAGCAGCCCCCCCAGCGGGAGTAACTATGGCTACACCTTC.

This chain joins TRBV20-1 and TRBJ2-5; weak D call: TRBD1 (5 bases). Trimming took off 4 bases at V and 2 bases at J, with 14 bases between the two ends. The length of the CDR3 is 14 residues. The germline gives CDR1 DFQATT, CDR2 SNEGSKA (reference sequence). In nucleotides, the CDR3 is TGCAGTGCTACCTTCGTGACAGTGCAAGAGACCCAGTACTTC. It yields the protein CSATFVTVQETQYF.

This clonotype was found a few times. The gene calls are TRBV4-1 and TRBJ2-5; D perhaps matches TRBD2 (6 bases). V lost 0 bases, J lost 0 bases, and 14 bases lay in between. Germline CDR1 MGHRA, CDR2 YSYEKL. The CDR3 spans 17 residues. DNA of the CDR3: TGCGCCAGCAGCCAAGATCTCCTAGCGCGGTACCAAGAGACCCAGTACTTC. This codes for CASSQDLLARYQETQYF.

With regard to this clonotype: This likely came from a read error, as a far larger clone is one base away. The CDR3 DNA reads as TGTGCCAGCAGCTTAGAAGCGACCCAGTACTTC. Protein product: CASSLEATQYF. V is TRBV7-9 and J is TRBJ2-5, with D uncertain. Trimming took off 1 base at V and 7 bases at J, with 4 bases between the two ends. CDR3 length: 11 amino acids. Germline V gene lookup returns CDR1 SEHNR and CDR2 FQNEAQ (reference sequence).